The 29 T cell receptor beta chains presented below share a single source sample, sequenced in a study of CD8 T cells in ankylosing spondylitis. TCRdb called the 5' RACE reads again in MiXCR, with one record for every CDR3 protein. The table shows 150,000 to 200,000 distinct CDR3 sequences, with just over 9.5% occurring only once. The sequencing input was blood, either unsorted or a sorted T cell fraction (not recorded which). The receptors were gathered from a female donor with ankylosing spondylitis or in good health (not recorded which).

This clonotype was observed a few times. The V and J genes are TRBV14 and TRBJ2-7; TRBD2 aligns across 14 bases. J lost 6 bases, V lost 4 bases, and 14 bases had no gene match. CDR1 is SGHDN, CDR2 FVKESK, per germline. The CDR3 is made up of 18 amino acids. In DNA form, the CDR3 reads TGTGCCAGCAGCCCGCGAACCGGGACTAGCGGGAGAGTTAGCGAGCAGTACTTC. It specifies CASSPRTGTSGRVSEQYF.

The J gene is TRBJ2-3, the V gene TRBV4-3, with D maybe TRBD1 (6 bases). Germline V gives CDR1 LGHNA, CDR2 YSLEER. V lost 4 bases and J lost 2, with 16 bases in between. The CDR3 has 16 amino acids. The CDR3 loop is CASSPDRRGSTDTQYF. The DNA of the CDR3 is TGCGCCAGCAGCCCAGACAGGCGCGGGTCCACAGATACGCAGTATTTT.

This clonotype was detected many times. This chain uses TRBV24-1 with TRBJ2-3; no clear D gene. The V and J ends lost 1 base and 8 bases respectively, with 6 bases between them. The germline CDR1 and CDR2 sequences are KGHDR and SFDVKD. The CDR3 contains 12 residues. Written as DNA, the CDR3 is TGTGCCACCAGTGATTTAGGAGCTACGCAGTATTTT. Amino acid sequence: CATSDLGATQYF.

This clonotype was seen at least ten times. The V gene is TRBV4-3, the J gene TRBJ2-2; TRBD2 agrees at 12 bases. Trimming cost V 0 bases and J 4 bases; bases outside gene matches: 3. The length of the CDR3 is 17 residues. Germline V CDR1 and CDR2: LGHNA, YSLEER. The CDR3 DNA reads TGCGCCAGCAGCCAAGATTGGGGACTAGCGGGCACCGGGGAGCTGTTTTTT. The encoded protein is CASSQDWGLAGTGELFF.

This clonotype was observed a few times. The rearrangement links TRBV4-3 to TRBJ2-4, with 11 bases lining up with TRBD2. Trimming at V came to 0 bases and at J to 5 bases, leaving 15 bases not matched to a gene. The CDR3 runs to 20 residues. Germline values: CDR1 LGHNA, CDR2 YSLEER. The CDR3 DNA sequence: TGCGCCAGCAGCCAAGATCCGATTAGCGGGAGGGCGGGACACCAAAACATTCAGTACTTC. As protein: CASSQDPISGRAGHQNIQYF.

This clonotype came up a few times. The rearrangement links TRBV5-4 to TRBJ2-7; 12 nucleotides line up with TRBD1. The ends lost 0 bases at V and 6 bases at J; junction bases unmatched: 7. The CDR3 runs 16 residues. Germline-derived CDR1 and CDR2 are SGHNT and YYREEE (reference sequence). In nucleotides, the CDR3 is TGTGCCAGCAGCTTGGAAGTAAGGGACAGGGGGCTCGAGCAGTACTTC. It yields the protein CASSLEVRDRGLEQYF.

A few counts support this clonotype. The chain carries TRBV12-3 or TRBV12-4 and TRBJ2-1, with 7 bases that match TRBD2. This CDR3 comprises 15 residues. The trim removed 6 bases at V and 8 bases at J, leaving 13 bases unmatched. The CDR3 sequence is CASSPSGGTAYEQFF. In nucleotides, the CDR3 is TGTGCCAGCAGCCCCTCCGGGGGGACGGCGTATGAGCAGTTCTTC.

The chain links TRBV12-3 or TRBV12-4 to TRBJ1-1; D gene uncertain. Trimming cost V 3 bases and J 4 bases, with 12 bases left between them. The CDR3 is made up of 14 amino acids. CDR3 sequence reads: CASSLSGGSTEAFF. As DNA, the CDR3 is TGTGCCAGCAGTTTGTCGGGAGGGAGCACTGAAGCTTTCTTT.

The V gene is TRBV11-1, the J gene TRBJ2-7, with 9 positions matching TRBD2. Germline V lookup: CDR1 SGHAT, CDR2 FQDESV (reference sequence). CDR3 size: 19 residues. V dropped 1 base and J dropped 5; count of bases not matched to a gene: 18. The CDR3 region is CASSLGARVIAGEKDEQYF. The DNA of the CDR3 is TGTGCCAGCAGCTTAGGAGCGAGGGTAATAGCGGGAGAAAAGGACGAGCAGTACTTC.

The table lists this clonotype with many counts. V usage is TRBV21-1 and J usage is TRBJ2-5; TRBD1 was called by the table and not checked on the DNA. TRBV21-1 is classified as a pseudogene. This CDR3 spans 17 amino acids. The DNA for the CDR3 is TGTGCCAGCAGCAATCAGCGGGGGACAGGGTATGATGAGACCCAGTACTTC. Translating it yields CASSNQRGTGYDETQYF.

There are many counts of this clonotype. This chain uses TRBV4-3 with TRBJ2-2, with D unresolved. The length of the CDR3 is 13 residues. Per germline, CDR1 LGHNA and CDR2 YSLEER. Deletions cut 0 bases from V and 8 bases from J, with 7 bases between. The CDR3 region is CASSQEGIGELFF. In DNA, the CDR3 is TGCGCCAGCAGCCAAGAGGGGATTGGGGAGCTGTTTTTT.

This CDR3 reads CASSFDDNEQFF. The CDR3 nucleotides read TGTGCCAGCAGCTTCGATGACAATGAGCAGTTCTTC. The chain recombines TRBV7-8 with TRBJ2-1; D is undetermined. Germline values: CDR1 SGHVS, CDR2 FQNEAQ. The V end was cut by 3 bases, the J end by 5 bases, with 5 bases between. This CDR3 spans 12 amino acids. Full variable domain (remainder filled in from reference TRBV7-8 and TRBJ2-1): GAGVSQSPRYKVAKRGQDVALRCDPISGHVSLFWYQQALGQGPEFLTYFQNEAQLDKSGLPSDRFFAERPEGSVSTLKIQRTQQEDSAVYLCASSFDDNEQFFGPGTRLTVL.

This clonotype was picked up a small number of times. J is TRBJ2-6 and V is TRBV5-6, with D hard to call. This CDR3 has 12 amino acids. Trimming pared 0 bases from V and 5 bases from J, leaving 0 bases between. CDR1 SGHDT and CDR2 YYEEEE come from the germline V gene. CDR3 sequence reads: CASSLGANVLTF. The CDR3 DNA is TGTGCCAGCAGCTTGGGGGCCAACGTCCTGACTTTC.

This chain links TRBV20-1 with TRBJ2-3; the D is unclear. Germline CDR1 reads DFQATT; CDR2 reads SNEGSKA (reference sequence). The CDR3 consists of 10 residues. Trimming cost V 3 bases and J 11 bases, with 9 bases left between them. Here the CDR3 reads CSASESEQYF. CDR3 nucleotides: TGCAGTGCTAGTGAGAGTGAGCAGTATTTT.

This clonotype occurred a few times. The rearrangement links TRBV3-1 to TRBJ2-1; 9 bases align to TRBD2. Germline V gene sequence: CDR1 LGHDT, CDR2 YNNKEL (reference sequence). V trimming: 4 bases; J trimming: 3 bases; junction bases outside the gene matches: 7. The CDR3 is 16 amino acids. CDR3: CASSRAGSGSYNEQFF. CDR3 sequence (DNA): TGTGCCAGCAGCCGTGCGGGTAGCGGGAGCTACAATGAGCAGTTCTTC.

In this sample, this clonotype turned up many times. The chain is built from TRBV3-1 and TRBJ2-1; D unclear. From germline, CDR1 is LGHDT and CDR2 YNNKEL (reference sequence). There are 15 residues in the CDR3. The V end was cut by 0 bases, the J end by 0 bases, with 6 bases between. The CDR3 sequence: CASSQDGSSYNEQFF. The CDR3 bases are TGTGCCAGCAGCCAAGACGGCAGCTCCTACAATGAGCAGTTCTTC.

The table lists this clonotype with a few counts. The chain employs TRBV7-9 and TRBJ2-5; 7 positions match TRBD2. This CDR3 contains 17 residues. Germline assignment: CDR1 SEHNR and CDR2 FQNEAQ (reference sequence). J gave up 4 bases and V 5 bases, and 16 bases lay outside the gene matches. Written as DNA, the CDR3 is TGTGCCAGCAGCACCATGGGTCGGGGGGAATCGGGAGAGACCCAGTACTTC. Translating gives CASSTMGRGESGETQYF.

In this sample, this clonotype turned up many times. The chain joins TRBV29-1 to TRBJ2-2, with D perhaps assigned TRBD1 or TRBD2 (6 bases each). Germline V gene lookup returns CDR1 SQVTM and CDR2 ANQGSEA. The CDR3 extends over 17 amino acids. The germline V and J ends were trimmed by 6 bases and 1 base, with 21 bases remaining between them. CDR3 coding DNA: TGCAGCGTAGGAGGGGGTGACGCAGGTTTGAACACCGGGGAGCTGTTTTTT. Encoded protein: CSVGGGDAGLNTGELFF.

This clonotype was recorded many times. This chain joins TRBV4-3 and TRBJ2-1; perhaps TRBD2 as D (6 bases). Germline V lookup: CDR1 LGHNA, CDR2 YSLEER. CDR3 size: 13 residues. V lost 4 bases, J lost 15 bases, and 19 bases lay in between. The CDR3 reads CASSLLRPGLRFF. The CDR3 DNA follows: TGCGCCAGCAGCCTTCTTCGACCGGGACTGCGGTTCTTC.

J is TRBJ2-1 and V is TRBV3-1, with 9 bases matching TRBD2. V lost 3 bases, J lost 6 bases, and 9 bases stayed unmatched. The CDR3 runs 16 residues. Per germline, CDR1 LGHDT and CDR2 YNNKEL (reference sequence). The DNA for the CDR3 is TGTGCCAGCAGCCAGGGGACTAGCAGGTTGGGCAATGAGCAGTTCTTC. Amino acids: CASSQGTSRLGNEQFF.

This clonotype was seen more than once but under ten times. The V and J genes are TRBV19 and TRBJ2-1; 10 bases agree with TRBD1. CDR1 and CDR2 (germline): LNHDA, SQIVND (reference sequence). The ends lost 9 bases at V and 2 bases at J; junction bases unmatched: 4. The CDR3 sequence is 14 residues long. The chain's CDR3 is CASRTGGPYNEQFF. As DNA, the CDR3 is TGTGCCAGCCGGACAGGGGGACCCTACAATGAGCAGTTCTTC.

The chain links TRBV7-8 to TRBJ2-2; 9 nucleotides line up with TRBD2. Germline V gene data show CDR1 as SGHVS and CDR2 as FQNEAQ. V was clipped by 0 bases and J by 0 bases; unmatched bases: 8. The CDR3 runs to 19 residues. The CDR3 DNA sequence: TGTGCCAGCAGCTTAGCCCCGGGACTAGCAGGCGCGAACACCGGGGAGCTGTTTTTT. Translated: CASSLAPGLAGANTGELFF.

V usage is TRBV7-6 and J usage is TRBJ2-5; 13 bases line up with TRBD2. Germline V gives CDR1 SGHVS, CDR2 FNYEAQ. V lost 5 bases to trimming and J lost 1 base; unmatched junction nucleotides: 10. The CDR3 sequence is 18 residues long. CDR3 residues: CASSPEGLAGIPQETQYF. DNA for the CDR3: TGTGCCAGCAGCCCAGAGGGACTAGCGGGGATCCCCCAAGAGACCCAGTACTTC.

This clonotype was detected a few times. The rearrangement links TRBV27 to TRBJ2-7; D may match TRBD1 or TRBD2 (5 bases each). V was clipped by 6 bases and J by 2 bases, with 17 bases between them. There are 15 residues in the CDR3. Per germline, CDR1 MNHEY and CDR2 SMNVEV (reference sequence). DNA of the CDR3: TGTGCCAGCAGCCCGACCGGGACCCCCACCTACGAGCAGTACTTC. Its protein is CASSPTGTPTYEQYF.

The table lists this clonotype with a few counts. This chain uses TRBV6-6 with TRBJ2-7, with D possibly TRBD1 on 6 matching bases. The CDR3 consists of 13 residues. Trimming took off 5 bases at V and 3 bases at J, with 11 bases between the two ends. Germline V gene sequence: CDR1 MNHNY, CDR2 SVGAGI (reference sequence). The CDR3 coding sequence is TGTGCCAGCAGTCACCTGGGACACTACGAGCAGTACTTC. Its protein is CASSHLGHYEQYF.

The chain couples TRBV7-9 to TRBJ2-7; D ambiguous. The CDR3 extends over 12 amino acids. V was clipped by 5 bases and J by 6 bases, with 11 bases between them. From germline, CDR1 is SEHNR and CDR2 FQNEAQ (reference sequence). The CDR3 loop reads CASSQTNFEQYF. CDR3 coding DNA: TGTGCCAGCAGCCAAACAAATTTCGAGCAGTACTTC.

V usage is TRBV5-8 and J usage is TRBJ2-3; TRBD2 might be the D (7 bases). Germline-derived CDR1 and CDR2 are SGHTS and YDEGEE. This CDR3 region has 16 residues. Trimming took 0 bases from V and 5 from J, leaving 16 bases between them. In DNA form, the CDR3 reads TGTGCCAGCAGCTTGGCCGGGGGGCCAAGTGGAGATACGCAGTATTTT. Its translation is CASSLAGGPSGDTQYF.

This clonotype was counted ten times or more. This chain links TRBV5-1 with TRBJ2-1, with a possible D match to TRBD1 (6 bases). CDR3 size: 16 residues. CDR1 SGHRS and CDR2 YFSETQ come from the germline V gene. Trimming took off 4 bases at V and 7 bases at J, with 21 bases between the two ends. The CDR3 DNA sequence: TGCGCCAGCAGCCCGAGGGGGAGTAGTGGGGGAAATGAGCAGTTCTTC. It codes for CASSPRGSSGGNEQFF.

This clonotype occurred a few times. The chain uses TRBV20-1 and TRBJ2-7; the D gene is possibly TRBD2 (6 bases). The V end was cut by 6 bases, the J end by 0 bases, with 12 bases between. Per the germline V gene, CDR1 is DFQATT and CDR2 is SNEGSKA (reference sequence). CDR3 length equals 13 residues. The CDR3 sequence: CSAHGGSSYEQYF. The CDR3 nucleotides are TGCAGTGCACACGGGGGTAGCTCCTACGAGCAGTACTTC.